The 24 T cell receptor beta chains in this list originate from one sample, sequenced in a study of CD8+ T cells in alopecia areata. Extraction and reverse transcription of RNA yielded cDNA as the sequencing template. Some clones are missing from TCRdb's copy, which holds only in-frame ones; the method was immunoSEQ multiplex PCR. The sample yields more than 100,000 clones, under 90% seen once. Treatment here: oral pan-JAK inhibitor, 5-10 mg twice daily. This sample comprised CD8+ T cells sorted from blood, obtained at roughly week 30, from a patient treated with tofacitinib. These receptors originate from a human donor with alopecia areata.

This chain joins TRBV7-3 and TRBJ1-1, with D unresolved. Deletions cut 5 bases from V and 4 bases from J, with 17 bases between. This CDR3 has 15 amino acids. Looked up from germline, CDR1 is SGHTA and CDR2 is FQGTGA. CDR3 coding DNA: TGTGCCAGCAGCCAAGATGCTGGGTCGGGCACTGAAGCTTTCTTT. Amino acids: CASSQDAGSGTEAFF. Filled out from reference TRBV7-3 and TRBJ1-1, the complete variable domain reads GAGVSQTPSNKVTEKGKYVELRCDPISGHTALYWYRQSLGQGPEFLIYFQGTGAADDSGLPNDRFFAVRPEGSVSTLKIQRTERGDSAVYLCASSQDAGSGTEAFFGQGTRLTVV.

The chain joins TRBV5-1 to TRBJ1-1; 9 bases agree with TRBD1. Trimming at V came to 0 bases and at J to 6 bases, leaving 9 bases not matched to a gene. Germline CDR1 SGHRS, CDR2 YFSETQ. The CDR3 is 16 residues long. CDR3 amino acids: CASSLDTGGFVAEAFF. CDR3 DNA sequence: TGCGCCAGCAGCTTGGATACAGGGGGCTTCGTGGCTGAAGCTTTCTTT.

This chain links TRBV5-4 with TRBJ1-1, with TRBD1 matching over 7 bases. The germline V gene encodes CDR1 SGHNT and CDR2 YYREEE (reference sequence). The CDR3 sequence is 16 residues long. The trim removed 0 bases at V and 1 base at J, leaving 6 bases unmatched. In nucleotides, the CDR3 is TGTGCCAGCAGCTTGGGAAGGGGGCGGAGGAACACTGAAGCTTTCTTT. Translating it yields CASSLGRGRRNTEAFF. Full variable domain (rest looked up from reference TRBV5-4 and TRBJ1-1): ETGVTQSPTHLIKTRGQQVTLRCSSQSGHNTVSWYQQALGQGPQFIFQYYREEENGRGNFPPRFSGLQFPNYSSELNVNALELDDSALYLCASSLGRGRRNTEAFFGQGTRLTVV.

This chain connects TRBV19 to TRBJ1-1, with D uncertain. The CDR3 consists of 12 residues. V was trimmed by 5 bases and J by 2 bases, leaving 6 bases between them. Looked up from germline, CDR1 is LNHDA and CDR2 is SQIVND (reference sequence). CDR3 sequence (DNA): TGTGCCAGTAGTGCTTCAAACACTGAAGCTTTCTTT. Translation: CASSASNTEAFF. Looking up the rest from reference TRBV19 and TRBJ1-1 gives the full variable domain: DGGITQSPKYLFRKEGQNVTLSCEQNLNHDAMYWYRQDPGQGLRLIYYSQIVNDFQKGDIAEGYSVSREKKESFPLTVTSAQKNPTAFYLCASSASNTEAFFGQGTRLTVV.

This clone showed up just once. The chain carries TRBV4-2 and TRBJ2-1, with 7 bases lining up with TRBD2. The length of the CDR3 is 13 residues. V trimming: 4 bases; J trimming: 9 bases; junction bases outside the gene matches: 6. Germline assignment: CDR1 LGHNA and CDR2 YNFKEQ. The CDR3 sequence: CASSRDGGSEQFF. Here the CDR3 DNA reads TGTGCCAGCAGCCGGGACGGGGGGTCTGAGCAGTTCTTC.

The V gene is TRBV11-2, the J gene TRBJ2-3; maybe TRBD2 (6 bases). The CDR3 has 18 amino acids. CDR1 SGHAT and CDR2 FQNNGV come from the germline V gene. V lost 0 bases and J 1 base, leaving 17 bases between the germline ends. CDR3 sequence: CASSLDVFRELGTDTQYF. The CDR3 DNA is TGTGCCAGCAGCTTAGACGTTTTTCGGGAGCTAGGCACAGATACGCAGTATTTT.

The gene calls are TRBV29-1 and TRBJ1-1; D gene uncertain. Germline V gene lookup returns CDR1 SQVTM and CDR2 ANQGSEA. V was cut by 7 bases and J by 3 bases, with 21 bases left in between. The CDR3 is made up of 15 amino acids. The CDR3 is CSGCNVSGRYTEAFF. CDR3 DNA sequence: TGCAGCGGGTGTAATGTTTCCGGACGGTACACTGAAGCTTTCTTT. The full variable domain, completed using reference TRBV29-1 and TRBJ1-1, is SAVISQKPSRDICQRGTSLTIQCQVDSQVTMMFWYRQQPGQSLTLIATANQGSEATYESGFVIDKFPISRPNLTFSTLTVSNMSPEDSSIYLCSGCNVSGRYTEAFFGQGTRLTVV.

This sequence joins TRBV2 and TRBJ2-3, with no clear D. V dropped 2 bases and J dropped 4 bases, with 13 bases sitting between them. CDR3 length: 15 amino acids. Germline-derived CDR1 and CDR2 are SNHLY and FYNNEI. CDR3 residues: CASSESVSTPDTQYF. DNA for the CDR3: TGTGCCAGCAGTGAAAGCGTTTCAACTCCAGATACGCAGTATTTT.

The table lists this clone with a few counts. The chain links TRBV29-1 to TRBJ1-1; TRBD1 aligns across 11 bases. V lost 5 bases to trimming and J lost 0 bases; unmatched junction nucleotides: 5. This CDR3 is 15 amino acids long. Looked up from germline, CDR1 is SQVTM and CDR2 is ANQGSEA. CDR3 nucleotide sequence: TGCAGCGTTCCGGGGACAGGGGGAGTGAACACTGAAGCTTTCTTT. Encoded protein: CSVPGTGGVNTEAFF.

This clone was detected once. The CDR3 DNA follows: TGTGCCAGTAGTATATCCGGGGGGCCGGGGAATGAGCAGTTCTTC. This gives the protein CASSISGGPGNEQFF. The chain has TRBV19 and TRBJ2-1; D is perhaps TRBD2 (7 bases). The CDR3 totals 15 residues. Germline V gives CDR1 LNHDA, CDR2 SQIVND (reference sequence). The V end was cut by 2 bases, the J end by 7 bases, with 15 bases between.

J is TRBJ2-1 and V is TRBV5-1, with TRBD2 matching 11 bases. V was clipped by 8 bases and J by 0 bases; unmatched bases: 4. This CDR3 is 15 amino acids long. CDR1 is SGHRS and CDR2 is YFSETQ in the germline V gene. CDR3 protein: CASSLAGVSYNEQFF. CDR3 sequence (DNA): TGCGCCAGTTCACTAGCGGGGGTCTCCTACAATGAGCAGTTCTTC.

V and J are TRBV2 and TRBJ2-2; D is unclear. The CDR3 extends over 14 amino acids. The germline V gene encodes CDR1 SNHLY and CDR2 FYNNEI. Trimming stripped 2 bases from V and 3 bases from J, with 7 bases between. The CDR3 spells CASSESLYTGELFF. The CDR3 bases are TGTGCCAGCAGTGAATCGTTATACACCGGGGAGCTGTTTTTT.

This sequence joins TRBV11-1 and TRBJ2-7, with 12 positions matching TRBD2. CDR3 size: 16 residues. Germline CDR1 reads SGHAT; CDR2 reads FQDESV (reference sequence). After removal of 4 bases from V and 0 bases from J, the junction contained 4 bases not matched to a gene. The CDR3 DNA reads TGTGCCAGCAGCTGGGGACTAGCGGGCAGCTCCTACGAGCAGTACTTC. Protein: CASSWGLAGSSYEQYF.

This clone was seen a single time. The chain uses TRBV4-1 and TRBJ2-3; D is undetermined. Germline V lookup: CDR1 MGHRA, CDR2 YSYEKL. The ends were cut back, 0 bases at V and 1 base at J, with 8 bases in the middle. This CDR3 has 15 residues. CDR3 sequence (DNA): TGCGCCAGCAGCCAAGATATTGAGGGCACAGATACGCAGTATTTT. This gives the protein CASSQDIEGTDTQYF.

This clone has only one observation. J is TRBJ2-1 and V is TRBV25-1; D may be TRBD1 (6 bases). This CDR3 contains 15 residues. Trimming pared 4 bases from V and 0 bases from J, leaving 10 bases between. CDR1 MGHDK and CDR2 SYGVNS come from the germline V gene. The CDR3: CASSADSSSYNEQFF. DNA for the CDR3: TGTGCCAGCAGTGCGGACAGCAGCTCCTACAATGAGCAGTTCTTC.

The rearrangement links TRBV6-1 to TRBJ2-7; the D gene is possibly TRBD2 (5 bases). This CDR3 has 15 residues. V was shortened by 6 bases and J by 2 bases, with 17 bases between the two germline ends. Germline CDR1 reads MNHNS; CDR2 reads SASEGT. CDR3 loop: CASSPRASNAYEQYF. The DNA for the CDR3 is TGTGCCAGCAGCCCGAGGGCTTCCAACGCCTACGAGCAGTACTTC.

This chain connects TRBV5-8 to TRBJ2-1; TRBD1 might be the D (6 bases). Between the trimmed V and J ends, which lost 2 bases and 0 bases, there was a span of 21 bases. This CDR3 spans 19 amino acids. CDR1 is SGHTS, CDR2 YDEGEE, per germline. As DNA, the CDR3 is TGTGCCAGCAGCTTAGGCCCCCGACAGGCCTCTAGCTCCTACAATGAGCAGTTCTTC. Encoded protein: CASSLGPRQASSSYNEQFF.

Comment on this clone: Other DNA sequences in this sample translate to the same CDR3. CDR3 nucleotide sequence: TGCGCCAGCAGCTTGACAGGGGACAATGAGCAGTTCTTC. It is translated as CASSLTGDNEQFF. The chain carries TRBV5-1 and TRBJ2-1; 7 positions agree with TRBD1. The J segment lost 5 bases and the V segment lost 1 base, leaving 0 bases of the junction unmatched. Germline values: CDR1 SGHRS, CDR2 YFSETQ. The CDR3 is 13 amino acids.

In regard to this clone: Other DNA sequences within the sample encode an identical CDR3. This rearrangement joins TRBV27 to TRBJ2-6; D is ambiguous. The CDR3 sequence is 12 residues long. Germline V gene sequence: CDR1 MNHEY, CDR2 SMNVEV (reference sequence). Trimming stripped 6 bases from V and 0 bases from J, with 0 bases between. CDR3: CASSSGANVLTF. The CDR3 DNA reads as TGTGCCAGCAGCTCTGGGGCCAACGTCCTGACTTTC.

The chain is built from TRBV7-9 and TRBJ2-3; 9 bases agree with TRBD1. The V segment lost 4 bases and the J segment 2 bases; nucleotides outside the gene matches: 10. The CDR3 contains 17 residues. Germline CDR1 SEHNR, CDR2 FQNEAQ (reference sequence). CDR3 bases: TGTGCCAGCAGCTCGGCCCCCGGGACAGGGATCACAGATACGCAGTATTTT. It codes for CASSSAPGTGITDTQYF.

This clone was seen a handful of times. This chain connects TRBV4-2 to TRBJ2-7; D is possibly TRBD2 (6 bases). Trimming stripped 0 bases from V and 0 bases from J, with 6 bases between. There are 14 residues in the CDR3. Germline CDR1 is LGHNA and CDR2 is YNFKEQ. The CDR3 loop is CASSQEEGSYEQYF. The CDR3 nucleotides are TGTGCCAGCAGCCAAGAGGAGGGCTCCTACGAGCAGTACTTC.

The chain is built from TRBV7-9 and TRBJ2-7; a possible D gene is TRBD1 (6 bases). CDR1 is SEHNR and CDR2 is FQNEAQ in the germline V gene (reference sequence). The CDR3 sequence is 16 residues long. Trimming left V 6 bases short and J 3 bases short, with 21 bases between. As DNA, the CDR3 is TGTGCCAGCAGGGCCCCAGAGGGACACATCCTCTACGAGCAGTACTTC. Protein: CASRAPEGHILYEQYF.

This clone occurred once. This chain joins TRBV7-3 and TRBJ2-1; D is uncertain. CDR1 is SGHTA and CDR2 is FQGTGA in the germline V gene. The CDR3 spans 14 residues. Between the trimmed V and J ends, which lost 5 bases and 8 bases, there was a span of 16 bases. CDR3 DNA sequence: TGTGCCAGCAGCCAACTGGCTTCGGTGGATGAGCAGTTCTTC. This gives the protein CASSQLASVDEQFF.

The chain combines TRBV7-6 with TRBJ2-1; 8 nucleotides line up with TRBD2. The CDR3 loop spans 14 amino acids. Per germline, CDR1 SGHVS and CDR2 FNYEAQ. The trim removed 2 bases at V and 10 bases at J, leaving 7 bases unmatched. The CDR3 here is CASSLTGTRREQFF. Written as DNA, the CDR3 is TGTGCCAGCAGCTTAACCGGGACTAGGCGCGAGCAGTTCTTC.